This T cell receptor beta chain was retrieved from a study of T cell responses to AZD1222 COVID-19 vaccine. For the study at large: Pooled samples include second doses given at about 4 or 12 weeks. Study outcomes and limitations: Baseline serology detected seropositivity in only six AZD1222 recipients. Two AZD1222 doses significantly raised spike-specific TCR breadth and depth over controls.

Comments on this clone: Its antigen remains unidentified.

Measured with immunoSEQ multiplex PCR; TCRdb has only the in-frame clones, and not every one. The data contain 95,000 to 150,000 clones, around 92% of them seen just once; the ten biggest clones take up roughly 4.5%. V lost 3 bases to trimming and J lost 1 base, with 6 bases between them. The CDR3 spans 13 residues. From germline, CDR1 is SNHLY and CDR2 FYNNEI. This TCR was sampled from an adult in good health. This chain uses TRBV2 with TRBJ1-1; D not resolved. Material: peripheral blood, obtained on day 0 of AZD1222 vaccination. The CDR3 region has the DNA TGTGCCAGCAGTGACCGTAAGAACACTGAAGCTTTCTTT. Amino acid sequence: CASSDRKNTEAFF. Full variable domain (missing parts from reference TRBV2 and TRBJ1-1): EPEVTQTPSHQVTQMGQEVILRCVPISNHLYFYWYRQILGQKVEFLVSFYNNEISEKSEIFDDQFSVERPDGSNFTLKIRSTKLEDSAMYFCASSDRKNTEAFFGQGTRLTVV.